Below are 15 T cell receptor beta chains sequenced from a single sample in a study of blood T cell repertoires in COVID-19. The assay was immunoSEQ multiplex PCR, and TCRdb's table has in-frame clones only and misses some. Of approximately 220,000 clones listed, more than 65% are singletons. Sequencing was done on a sample of peripheral blood. Source of these receptors: a woman in her twenties or thirties who had recovered from COVID-19.

This rearrangement joins TRBV10-2 to TRBJ2-1, with unresolved D. Germline CDR1 is WSHSY and CDR2 is SAAADI. The CDR3 loop spans 13 amino acids. The V and J ends lost 4 bases and 5 bases respectively, with 9 bases between them. As DNA, the CDR3 is TGCGCCAGCAGTGGGGCATGGAACAATGAGCAGTTCTTC. Protein sequence: CASSGAWNNEQFF.

The rearrangement links TRBV7-2 to TRBJ2-3; D may be TRBD2 (5 bases). Trimming removed 3 bases from V and 2 bases from J, with 12 bases in between. The CDR3 is made up of 15 amino acids. Germline V gives CDR1 SGHTA, CDR2 FQGNSA. Here the CDR3 DNA reads TGTGCCAGCAGCTTGAGGCGGGCCGACACAGATACGCAGTATTTT. Amino acids: CASSLRRADTDTQYF.

The chain combines TRBV28 with TRBJ1-2, with TRBD1 matching over 10 bases. Trimming took 6 bases from V and 3 from J; bases not matched to a gene: 7. CDR1 is MDHEN and CDR2 is SYDVKM in the germline V gene. The CDR3 sequence is 15 residues long. CDR3 protein: CASSETGGGHYGYTF. As DNA, the CDR3 is TGTGCCAGCAGCGAGACAGGGGGCGGGCACTATGGCTACACCTTC.

The chain is built from TRBV5-1 and TRBJ1-1; 7 nucleotides match TRBD1. This CDR3 has 14 residues. The germline gives CDR1 SGHRS, CDR2 YFSETQ. The ends lost 4 bases at V and 6 bases at J; junction bases unmatched: 9. The CDR3 sequence is CASSPGQALAEAFF. CDR3 nucleotides: TGCGCCAGCAGCCCCGGACAGGCTCTCGCTGAAGCTTTCTTT.

The chain couples TRBV28 to TRBJ2-3, with 9 bases lining up with TRBD2. J was trimmed by 4 bases and V by 7 bases; bases with no gene match: 9. The CDR3 extends over 15 amino acids. Germline lookup yields CDR1 MDHEN and CDR2 SYDVKM. The CDR3 is CASIKVAGAADTQYF. DNA of the CDR3: TGTGCCAGCATAAAAGTAGCGGGAGCGGCAGATACGCAGTATTTT.

This chain connects TRBV7-9 to TRBJ1-1; the match to TRBD1 covers 7 bases. After removal of 0 bases from V and 4 bases from J, the junction contained 2 bases not matched to a gene. The CDR3 extends over 14 amino acids. Germline-derived CDR1 and CDR2 are SEHNR and FQNEAQ (reference sequence). CDR3 in DNA: TGTGCCAGCAGCTTAGCGACAGGGAGCACTGAAGCTTTCTTT. Translation: CASSLATGSTEAFF. Combining the CDR3 with reference TRBV7-9 and TRBJ1-1 gives the whole variable domain DTGVSQNPRHKITKRGQNVTFRCDPISEHNRLYWYRQTLGQGPEFLTYFQNEAQLEKSRLLSDRFSAERPKGSFSTLEIQRTEQGDSAMYLCASSLATGSTEAFFGQGTRLTVV.

The chain combines TRBV5-1 with TRBJ2-2; no firm D call. The CDR3 contains 15 residues. V lost 0 bases to trimming and J lost 5 bases, with 11 bases between them. Germline CDR1 reads SGHRS; CDR2 reads YFSETQ. The CDR3 here is CASSLGALVTGELFF. The CDR3 DNA sequence: TGCGCCAGCAGCTTGGGGGCGTTGGTAACCGGGGAGCTGTTTTTT.

The genes are TRBV7-6 and TRBJ2-7, with 7 bases lining up with TRBD1. The V segment lost 4 bases and the J segment 2 bases; nucleotides outside the gene matches: 11. CDR1 is SGHVS, CDR2 FNYEAQ, per germline. The CDR3 loop spans 16 amino acids. CDR3 nucleotides: TGTGCCAGCAGCTCTACCTCCGACAGGGTGACCTACGAGCAGTACTTC. This gives the protein CASSSTSDRVTYEQYF.

J is TRBJ2-1 and V is TRBV6-6, with D perhaps TRBD2 (5 bases). The CDR3 covers 12 residues. Per germline, CDR1 MNHNY and CDR2 SVGAGI (reference sequence). The V and J ends lost 6 bases and 8 bases respectively, with 11 bases between them. The CDR3 loop is CASSSPGDEQFF. The CDR3 region has the DNA TGTGCCAGCAGCTCCCCCGGGGATGAGCAGTTCTTC.

The chain has TRBV19 and TRBJ1-1; D remains unclear. The CDR3 sequence is 13 residues long. Trimming shortened V by 5 bases and J by 0 bases, and 7 bases separated the two germline ends. CDR1 is LNHDA and CDR2 is SQIVND in the germline V gene (reference sequence). The CDR3 protein is CASSATVNTEAFF. The CDR3 DNA reads as TGTGCCAGTAGTGCCACAGTGAACACTGAAGCTTTCTTT.

This chain connects TRBV12-3 or TRBV12-4 to TRBJ1-1; unclear D gene. The length of the CDR3 is 12 residues. The germline V and J ends were trimmed by 3 bases and 7 bases, with 9 bases remaining between them. The CDR3 DNA reads TGTGCCAGCAGTTTTTTCTCAGATGAAGCTTTCTTT. It yields the protein CASSFFSDEAFF.

The rearrangement joins TRBV28 to TRBJ1-2; 10 nucleotides match TRBD1. CDR1 and CDR2 (germline): MDHEN, SYDVKM. V gave up 6 bases and J gave up 6 bases; unmatched junction bases: 7. There are 14 residues in the CDR3. CDR3 in amino acids: CASRSTGGADGYTF. The CDR3 DNA sequence: TGTGCCAGCAGATCGACAGGGGGCGCAGATGGCTACACCTTC.

The V and J genes are TRBV3-1 (or the pseudogene TRBV3-2) and TRBJ2-5; a possible D gene is TRBD2 (5 bases). CDR1 LGHDT and CDR2 YNNKEL come from the germline V gene (reference sequence). The CDR3 runs 18 residues. V was cut by 0 bases and J by 4 bases, with 21 bases left in between. CDR3: CASSQEWSQVGGVETQYF. The CDR3 nucleotides are TGTGCCAGCAGCCAAGAGTGGTCGCAGGTTGGAGGAGTAGAGACCCAGTACTTC.

This clone has a handful of counts. The V gene is TRBV10-3, the J gene TRBJ1-2; D is perhaps TRBD1 (5 bases). Looked up from germline, CDR1 is ENHRY and CDR2 is SYGVKD. The V gene lost 2 bases and the J gene lost 2 bases, with 12 bases spanning the gap. The CDR3 consists of 15 residues. CDR3 sequence (DNA): TGTGCCATCAGTGAGCCTAACAGGTTAAACTATGGCTACACCTTC. Translating it yields CAISEPNRLNYGYTF.

This clone was seen a handful of times. This chain joins TRBV6-2 or TRBV6-3 and TRBJ1-2, with unresolved D. The CDR3 extends over 12 amino acids. With 2 bases removed from V and 8 bases from J, the gap between germline ends came to 9 bases. Germline V gene data show CDR1 as MNHEY and CDR2 as SVGEGT. The CDR3 sequence: CASSYGGGGYTF. In DNA form, the CDR3 reads TGTGCCAGCAGTTACGGAGGAGGAGGCTACACCTTC.